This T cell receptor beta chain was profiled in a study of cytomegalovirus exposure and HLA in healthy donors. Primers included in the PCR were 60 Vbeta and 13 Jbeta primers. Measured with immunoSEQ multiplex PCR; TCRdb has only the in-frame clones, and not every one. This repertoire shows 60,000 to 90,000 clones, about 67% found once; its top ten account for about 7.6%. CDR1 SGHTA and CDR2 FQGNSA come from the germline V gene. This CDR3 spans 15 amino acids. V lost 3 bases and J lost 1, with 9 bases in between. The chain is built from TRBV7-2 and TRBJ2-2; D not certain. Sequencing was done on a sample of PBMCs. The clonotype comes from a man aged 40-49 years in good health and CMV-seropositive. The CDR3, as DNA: TGTGCCAGCAGCTTGGTACCGGGGAACACCGGGGAGCTGTTTTTT. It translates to CASSLVPGNTGELFF. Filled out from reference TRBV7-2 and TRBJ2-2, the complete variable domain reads GAGVSQSPSNKVTEKGKDVELRCDPISGHTALYWYRQSLGQGLEFLIYFQGNSAPDKSGLPSDRFSAERTGGSVSTLTIQRTQQEDSAVYLCASSLVPGNTGELFFGEGSRLTVL.